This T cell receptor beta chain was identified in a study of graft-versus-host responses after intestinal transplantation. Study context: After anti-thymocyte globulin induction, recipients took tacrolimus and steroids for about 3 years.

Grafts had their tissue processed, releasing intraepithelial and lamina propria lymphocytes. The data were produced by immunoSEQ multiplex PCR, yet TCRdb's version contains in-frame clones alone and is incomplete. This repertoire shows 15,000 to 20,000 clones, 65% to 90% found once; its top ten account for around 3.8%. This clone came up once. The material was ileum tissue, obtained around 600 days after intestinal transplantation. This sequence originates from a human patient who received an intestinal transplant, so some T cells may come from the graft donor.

Written as DNA, the CDR3 is TGTGCCAGCAGCTTGGATACGACAGCCCTCGACTATGGCACAGATACGCAGTATTTT. This sequence encodes CASSLDTTALDYGTDTQYF. The rearrangement joins TRBV7-8 to TRBJ2-3; either TRBD1 or TRBD2 may fit D (5 bases each). CDR1 and CDR2 (germline): SGHVS, FQNEAQ. Deletions cut 3 bases from V and 1 base from J, with 23 bases between. This CDR3 contains 19 residues.